The subject of this entry is one T cell receptor (beta chain). Its cognate antigen is unknown. The data were obtained in a study of a mutant IDH1 vaccine in newly diagnosed glioma. In the study overall: Patients received vaccination from 4-6 weeks after radiotherapy alone, or with temozolomide cycles.

V lost 7 bases and J lost 3, with 15 bases in between. Germline V lookup: CDR1 SNHLY, CDR2 FYNNEI. The CDR3 is 14 residues long. Sequenced by immunoSEQ multiplex PCR; TCRdb stores in-frame clones only, minus some. The profile covers 52,000 or so clones, with roughly 80% appearing a single time and roughly 6% taken by the ten largest. Time point denoted: week 23, last vaccination. Alongside topical imiquimod, each dose of vaccine comprised 300 ug of mutant IDH1 20-mer peptide. This specimen was PBMCs, taken from a glioma patient whose treatment included an IDH1 peptide vaccine. This TCR came from a man aged 35-49 years with glioma. The chain uses TRBV2 and TRBJ1-2, with D perhaps matching TRBD1 (6 bases). The CDR3 sequence: CASKRQGHDYGYTF. The CDR3 region has the DNA TGTGCCAGCAAGAGGCAGGGGCATGACTATGGCTACACCTTC. The variable domain in full, completed from reference TRBV2 and TRBJ1-2, reads EPEVTQTPSHQVTQMGQEVILRCVPISNHLYFYWYRQILGQKVEFLVSFYNNEISEKSEIFDDQFSVERPDGSNFTLKIRSTKLEDSAMYFCASKRQGHDYGYTFGSGTRLTVV.